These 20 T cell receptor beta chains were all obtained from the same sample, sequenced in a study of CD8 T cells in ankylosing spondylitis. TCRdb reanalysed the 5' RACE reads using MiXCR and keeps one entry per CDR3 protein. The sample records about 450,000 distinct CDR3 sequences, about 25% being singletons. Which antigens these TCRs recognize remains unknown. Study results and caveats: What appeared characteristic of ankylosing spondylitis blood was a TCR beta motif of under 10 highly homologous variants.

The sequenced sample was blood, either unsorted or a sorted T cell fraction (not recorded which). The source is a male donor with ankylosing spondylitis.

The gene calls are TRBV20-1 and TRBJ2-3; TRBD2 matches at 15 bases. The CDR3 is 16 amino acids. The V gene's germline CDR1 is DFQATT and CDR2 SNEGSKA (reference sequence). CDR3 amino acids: CSAWTSGRAGTDTQYF. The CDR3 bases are TGCAGCGCATGGACTAGCGGGAGGGCCGGAACAGATACGCAGTATTTT.

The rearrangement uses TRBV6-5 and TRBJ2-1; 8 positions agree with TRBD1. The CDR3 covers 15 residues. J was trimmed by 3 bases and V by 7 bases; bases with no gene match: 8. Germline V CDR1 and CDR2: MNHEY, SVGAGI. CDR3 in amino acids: CASNFQGAVYNEQFF. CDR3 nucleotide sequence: TGTGCCAGCAATTTCCAGGGGGCTGTCTACAATGAGCAGTTCTTC.

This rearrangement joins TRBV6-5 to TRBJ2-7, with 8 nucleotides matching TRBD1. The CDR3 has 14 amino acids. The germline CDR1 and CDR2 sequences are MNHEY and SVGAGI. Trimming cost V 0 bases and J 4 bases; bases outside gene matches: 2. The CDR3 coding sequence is TGTGCCAGCAGTTACTCAACAGGGGGATACGAGCAGTACGTC. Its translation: CASSYSTGGYEQYV.

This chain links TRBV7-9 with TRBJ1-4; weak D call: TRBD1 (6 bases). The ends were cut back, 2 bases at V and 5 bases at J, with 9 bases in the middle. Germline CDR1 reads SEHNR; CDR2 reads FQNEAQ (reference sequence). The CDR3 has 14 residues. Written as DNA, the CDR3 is TGTGCCAGCAGCTTAATTCAGGGGAATGAAAAACTGTTTTTT. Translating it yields CASSLIQGNEKLFF. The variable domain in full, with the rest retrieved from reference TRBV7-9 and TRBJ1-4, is DTGVSQNPRHKITKRGQNVTFRCDPISEHNRLYWYRQTLGQGPEFLTYFQNEAQLEKSRLLSDRFSAERPKGSFSTLEIQRTEQGDSAMYLCASSLIQGNEKLFFGSGTQLSVL.

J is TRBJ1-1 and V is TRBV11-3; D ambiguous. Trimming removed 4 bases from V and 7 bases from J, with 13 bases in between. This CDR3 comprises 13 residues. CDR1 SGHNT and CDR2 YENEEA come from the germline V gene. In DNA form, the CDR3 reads TGTGCCAGCAGCTACCAGGCCCCGCATGAAGCTTTCTTT. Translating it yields CASSYQAPHEAFF.

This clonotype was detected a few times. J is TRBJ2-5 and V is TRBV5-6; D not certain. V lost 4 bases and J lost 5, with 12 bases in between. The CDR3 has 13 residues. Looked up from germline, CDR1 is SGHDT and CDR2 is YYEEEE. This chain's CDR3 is CASSVYEAETQYF. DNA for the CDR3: TGTGCCAGCAGCGTCTACGAGGCGGAGACCCAGTACTTC.

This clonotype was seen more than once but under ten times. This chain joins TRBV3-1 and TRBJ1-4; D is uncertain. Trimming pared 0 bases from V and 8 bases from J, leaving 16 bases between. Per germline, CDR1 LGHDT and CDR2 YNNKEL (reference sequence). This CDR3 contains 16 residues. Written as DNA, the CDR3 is TGTGCCAGCAGCCAAGATCTTGGTAGGGCTGGAGAAAAACTGTTTTTT. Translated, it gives CASSQDLGRAGEKLFF.

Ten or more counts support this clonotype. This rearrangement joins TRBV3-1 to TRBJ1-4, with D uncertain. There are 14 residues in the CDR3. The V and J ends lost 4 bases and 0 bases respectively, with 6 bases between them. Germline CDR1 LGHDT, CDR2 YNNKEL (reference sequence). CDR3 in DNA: TGTGCCAGCAGCCCCGGGCCAACTAATGAAAAACTGTTTTTT. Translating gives CASSPGPTNEKLFF.

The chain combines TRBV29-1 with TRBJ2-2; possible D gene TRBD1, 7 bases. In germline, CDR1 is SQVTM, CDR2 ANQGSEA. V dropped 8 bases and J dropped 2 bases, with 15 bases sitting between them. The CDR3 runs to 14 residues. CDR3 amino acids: CSTRRGLNTGELFF. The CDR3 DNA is TGCAGCACCCGGAGGGGGCTAAACACCGGGGAGCTGTTTTTT.

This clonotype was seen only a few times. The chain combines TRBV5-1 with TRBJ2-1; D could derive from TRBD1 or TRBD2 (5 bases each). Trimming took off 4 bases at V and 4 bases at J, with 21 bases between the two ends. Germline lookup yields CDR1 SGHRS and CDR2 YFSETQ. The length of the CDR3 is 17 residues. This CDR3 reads CASSLGLTYGVYNEQFF. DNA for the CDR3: TGCGCCAGCAGCCTGGGGCTTACCTACGGGGTGTACAATGAGCAGTTCTTC.

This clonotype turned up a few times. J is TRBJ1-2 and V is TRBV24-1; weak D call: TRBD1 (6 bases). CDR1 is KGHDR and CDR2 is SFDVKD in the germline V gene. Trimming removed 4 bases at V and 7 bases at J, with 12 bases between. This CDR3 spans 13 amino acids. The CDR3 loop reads CATSEGGGFGYTF. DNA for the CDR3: TGTGCCACCAGTGAAGGGGGAGGTTTTGGCTACACCTTC.

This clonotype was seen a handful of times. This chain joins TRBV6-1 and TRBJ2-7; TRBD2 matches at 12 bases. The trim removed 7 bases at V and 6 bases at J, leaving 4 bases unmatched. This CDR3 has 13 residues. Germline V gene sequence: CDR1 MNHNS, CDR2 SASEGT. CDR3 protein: CASTGLAGFEQYF. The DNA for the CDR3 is TGTGCCAGCACCGGACTAGCGGGATTCGAGCAGTACTTC.

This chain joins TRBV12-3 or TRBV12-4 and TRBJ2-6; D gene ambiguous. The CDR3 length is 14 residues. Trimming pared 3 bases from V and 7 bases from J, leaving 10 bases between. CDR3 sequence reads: CASSLGFRANVLTF. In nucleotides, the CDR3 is TGTGCCAGCAGTTTGGGCTTCCGAGCCAACGTCCTGACTTTC.

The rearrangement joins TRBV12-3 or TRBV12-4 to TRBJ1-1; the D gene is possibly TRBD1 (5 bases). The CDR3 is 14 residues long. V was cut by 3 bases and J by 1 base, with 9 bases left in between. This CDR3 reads CASSFGHQNTEAFF. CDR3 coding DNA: TGTGCCAGCAGTTTTGGACACCAGAACACTGAAGCTTTCTTT.

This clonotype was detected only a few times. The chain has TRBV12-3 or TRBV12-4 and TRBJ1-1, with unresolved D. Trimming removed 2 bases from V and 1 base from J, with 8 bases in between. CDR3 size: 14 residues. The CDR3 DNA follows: TGTGCCAGCAGTTTATGGGAGAAGAACACTGAAGCTTTCTTT. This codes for CASSLWEKNTEAFF.

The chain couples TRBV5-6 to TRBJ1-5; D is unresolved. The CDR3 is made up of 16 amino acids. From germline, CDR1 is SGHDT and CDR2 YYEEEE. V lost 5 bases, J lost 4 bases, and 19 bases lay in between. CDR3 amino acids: CASSPAGGRLNQPQHF. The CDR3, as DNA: TGTGCCAGCAGTCCCGCCGGTGGTCGGCTAAATCAGCCCCAGCATTTT.

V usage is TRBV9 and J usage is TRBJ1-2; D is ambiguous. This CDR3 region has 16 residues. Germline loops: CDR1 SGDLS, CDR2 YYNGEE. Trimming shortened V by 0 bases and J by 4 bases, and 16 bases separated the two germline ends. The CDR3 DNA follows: TGTGCCAGCAGCGTAGAGACCCCGGGAGGGTCCTATGGCTACACCTTC. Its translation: CASSVETPGGSYGYTF.

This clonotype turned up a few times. The CDR3 DNA follows: TGTGCCAGCAGACCCGCTCCGAGGGAGACCCAGTACTTC. Protein: CASRPAPRETQYF. The chain couples TRBV12-3 or TRBV12-4 to TRBJ2-5; no firm D call. The length of the CDR3 is 13 residues. Trimming took 6 bases from V and 5 from J, leaving 13 bases between them.

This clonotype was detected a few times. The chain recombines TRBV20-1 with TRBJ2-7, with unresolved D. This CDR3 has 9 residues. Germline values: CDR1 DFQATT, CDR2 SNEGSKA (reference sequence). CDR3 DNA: TGCAGCCCCCGGAGCGAGCAGTACTTC. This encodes CSPRSEQYF.

CDR3 in DNA: TGCGCCAGCAGCTTGATCGGGCGGGCCGACGAGCAGTACTTC. Its translation: CASSLIGRADEQYF. The J gene is TRBJ2-7, the V gene TRBV5-1; tentative D call: TRBD2 (5 bases). The CDR3 totals 14 residues. Trimming cost V 1 base and J 5 bases, with 13 bases left between them. Looked up from germline, CDR1 is SGHRS and CDR2 is YFSETQ.